The table lists the clone carrying this T cell receptor beta chain with a few counts. With a J-beta primer mix and a sample-barcoded 5' primer, a second PCR ran about 6 to 11 cycles. Each CDR3 protein is one row after TCRdb ran MiXCR on the 5' RACE reads. The sample has 600,000 to 1,000,000 distinct CDR3 sequences, 20% to 30% seen once. The data were obtained in a study of blood T cells in healthy people across ages. The V gene's germline CDR1 is DFQATT and CDR2 SNEGSKA (reference sequence). CDR3 length: 11 amino acids. These data were also filed under a second study, of T cells of mothers and their children.

This TCR came from a boy aged 10-17 years in good health. Input material: blood. The chain recombines TRBV20-1 with TRBJ2-5; the match to TRBD1 covers 7 bases. The DNA matches TRBJ2-7 better at its end, which makes the J call doubtful. The CDR3: CSLRQGYEQYF. CDR3 sequence (DNA): TGCAGTCTCAGACAGGGATACGAGCAGTACTTC.